This T cell receptor beta chain stems from a study of breast tumors, draining lymph nodes, adjacent tissues. The ends were cut back, 2 bases at V and 4 bases at J, with 12 bases in the middle. Per germline, CDR1 SGHAT and CDR2 FQNNGV. The CDR3 spans 14 residues. The sample holds many counts of this clonotype. Its cognate antigen is unknown. Regarding the study as a whole: Compared with lymph nodes, tumors were less diverse; compared with nontumor tissue, more. Data only fit, rather than demonstrated, lymph node origin of most tumor T cells. Compared with basal-like, luminal-like tumors shared significantly more repertoire with nontumor tissue.

Axillary draining lymph nodes of breast cancer patients supplied the node samples. TCRdb recomputed calls from the multiplex PCR reads with MiXCR, one row per CDR3 protein. Of about 270,000 distinct CDR3 sequences detected, 30% appear once; the ten largest clones hold about 1.2%. The sequence derives from a female donor with breast cancer. Some clones in this sample may be carry-over from other donors' samples. The chain has TRBV11-2 and TRBJ2-7; a weak D match, TRBD1 (6 bases). The sequencing sample was made of axillary lymph node tissue. The DNA for the CDR3 is TGTGCCAGCAGCTTATCGCAGGGGCAGTACGAGCAGTACTTC. Translated, it gives CASSLSQGQYEQYF. The full variable domain, with the rest looked up from reference TRBV11-2 and TRBJ2-7, is EAGVAQSPRYKIIEKRQSVAFWCNPISGHATLYWYQQILGQGPKLLIQFQNNGVVDDSQLPKDRFSAERLKGVDSTLKIQPAKLEDSAVYLCASSLSQGQYEQYFGPGTRLTVT.